This TCR beta chain stems from a study of shared clonotypes between healthy human individuals. CD45RO+ cells plus CCR7-negative CD45RA+ TemRA cells formed CD8 memory. Samples underwent the assay at deep level. An approximately 210 ng quantity of DNA, roughly 30,000 T cell genomes, went into the sorted-subset replicate PCRs. Authors' processing steps: Owing to the provision of junction-only sequences devoid of quality scores by immunoSEQ, filtering differed. TCRdb's copy holds only in-frame clones and misses some; the assay was immunoSEQ multiplex PCR. V and J calls and clone size come straight from that table; D and trimming were deduced from the DNA. Of about 380,000 clones in the sample, 90% to 98% were seen once. This clone has only one observation. This CDR3 contains 15 residues. J was trimmed by 10 bases and V by 5 bases; bases with no gene match: 11. Germline lookup yields CDR1 SNHLY and CDR2 FYNNEI.

The clonotype was recovered from a man younger than 45 in good health. Source material: memory CD8+ T cells sorted from blood. Subset denoted: CD45RO+ cells pooled with CCR7-negative TemRA cells. The chain uses TRBV2 and TRBJ2-2, with 9 bases that match TRBD2. The chain's CDR3 is CASSSQSSGIQELFF. The CDR3 coding sequence is TGTGCCAGCAGTTCCCAATCTAGCGGGATACAGGAGCTGTTTTTT.